The entry that follows covers one TCR beta chain sequence. As yet, its antigen is unknown. The CDR3 is 16 residues long. This record comes from a study of a mutant IDH1 vaccine in newly diagnosed glioma. The method was immunoSEQ multiplex PCR; TCRdb's version includes in-frame clones alone and lacks a portion of them. The table shows roughly 32,000 clones, with around 80% occurring only once. Documented time point: week 35, safety follow-up. The study gave 300 ug of mutant IDH1 20-mer peptide per vaccine dose, with topical imiquimod. Here the sequenced sample was PBMCs, taken from a glioma patient whose treatment included an IDH1 peptide vaccine. The sequence was collected from a woman between 18 and 29 years old with glioma. The chain joins TRBV21-1 to TRBJ2-6; the D call in the table, TRBD1, was not verified against the DNA. TRBV21-1 is listed as a pseudogene. The CDR3 DNA sequence: TGTGCCAGCAGCAAAGGGGACACCTCTGGGGCCAACGTCCTGACTTTC. Translated: CASSKGDTSGANVLTF.